Detailed here is one T cell receptor delta chain. A read error may produce the germline difference seen at one junction end. This entry belongs to a study of gamma-delta T cells after stem cell transplantation. TCRdb reanalysed the RT-PCR reads via CATT. This table has about 3,400 delta-chain clones, 16% appearing once. The germline V gene encodes CDR1 GEAIGNYY and CDR2 EKD. The CDR3 consists of 23 residues. The TCR comes from a human donor. It is not recorded whose cells these are; they may come from a transplant donor. This chain connects TRDV2 to TRDJ3; the D call may be TRDD2 or TRDD3 (5 bases each). Sequenced input: gamma-delta T cells. In DNA, the CDR3 is TGCGCCTGTGACACCGGATGGCCTACTGTGGGTCTGACCCCCTCCTGGGCCACCCGACAGATGTTTTTC. Translation: CACDTGWPTVGLTPSWATRQMFF.